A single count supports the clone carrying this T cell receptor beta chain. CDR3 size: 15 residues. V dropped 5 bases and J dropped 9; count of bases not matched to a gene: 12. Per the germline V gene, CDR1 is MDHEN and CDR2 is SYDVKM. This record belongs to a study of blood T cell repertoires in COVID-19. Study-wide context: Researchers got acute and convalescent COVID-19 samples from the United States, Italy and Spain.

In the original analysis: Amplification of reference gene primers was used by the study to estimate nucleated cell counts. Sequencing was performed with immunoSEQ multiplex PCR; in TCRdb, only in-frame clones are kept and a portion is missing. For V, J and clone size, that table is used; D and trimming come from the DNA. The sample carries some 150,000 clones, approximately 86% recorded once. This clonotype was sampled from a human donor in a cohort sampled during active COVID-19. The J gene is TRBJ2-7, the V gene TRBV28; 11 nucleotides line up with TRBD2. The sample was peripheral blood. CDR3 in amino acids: CASSPPSGGRVGQYF. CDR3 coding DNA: TGTGCCAGCAGTCCTCCTAGCGGGGGGCGGGTAGGGCAGTACTTC.